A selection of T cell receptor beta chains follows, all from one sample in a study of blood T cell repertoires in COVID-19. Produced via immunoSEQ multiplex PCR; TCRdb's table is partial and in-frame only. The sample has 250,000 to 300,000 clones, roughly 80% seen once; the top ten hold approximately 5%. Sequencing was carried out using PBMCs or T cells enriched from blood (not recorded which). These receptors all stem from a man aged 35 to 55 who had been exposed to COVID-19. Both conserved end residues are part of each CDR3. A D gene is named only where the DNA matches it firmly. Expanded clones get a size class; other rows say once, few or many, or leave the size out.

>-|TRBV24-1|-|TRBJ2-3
CATSDRRGFTQYF
TGTGCCACCAGTGATCGAAGAGGGTTCACGCAGTATTTT
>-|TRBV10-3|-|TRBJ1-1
CAISVQGSRNTEAFF
TGTGCCATCAGTGTTCAGGGGTCGAGGAACACTGAAGCTTTCTTT
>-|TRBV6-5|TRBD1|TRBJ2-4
CASNRDRVGIQYF
TGTGCCAGCAACCGGGACAGGGTAGGCATTCAGTACTTC
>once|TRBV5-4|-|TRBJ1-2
CAIEANYGYTF
TGTGCCATCGAGGCCAACTATGGCTACACCTTC
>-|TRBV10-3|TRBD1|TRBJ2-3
CATAGTGMEDTQYF
TGTGCCACGGCCGGGACAGGGATGGAAGATACGCAGTATTTT
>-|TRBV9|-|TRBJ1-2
CASSVGDNDYGYTF
TGTGCCAGCAGCGTAGGAGACAACGACTATGGCTACACCTTC
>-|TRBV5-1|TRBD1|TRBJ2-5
CASSGDREETQYF
TGCGCCAGCAGCGGGGACAGGGAAGAGACCCAGTACTTC
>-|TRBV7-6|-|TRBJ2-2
CASSLEPIGFTNTGELFF
TGTGCCAGCAGCTTAGAACCGATCGGGTTTACGAACACCGGGGAGCTGTTTTTT
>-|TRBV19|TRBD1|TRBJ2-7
CASSGWDSSSYEQYF
TGTGCCAGTAGCGGATGGGACAGTAGCTCCTACGAGCAGTACTTC
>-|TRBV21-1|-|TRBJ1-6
CASSKLWAGRQGSPLHF
TGTGCCAGCAGCAAATTGTGGGCAGGTCGCCAGGGTTCACCCCTCCACTTT
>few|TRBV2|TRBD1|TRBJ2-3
CASSEQGAPGTDTQYF
TGTGCCAGCAGTGAACAGGGGGCGCCCGGGACAGATACGCAGTATTTT
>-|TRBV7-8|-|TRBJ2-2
CASSLVRWATGELFF
TGTGCCAGCAGCTTAGTTCGGTGGGCCACCGGGGAGCTGTTTTTT
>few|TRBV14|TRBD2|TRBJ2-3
CASSHQGGGGTDTQYF
TGTGCCAGCAGCCACCAAGGCGGGGGAGGCACAGATACGCAGTATTTT
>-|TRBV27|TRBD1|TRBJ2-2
CASTGQGRFSGELFF
TGTGCCAGCACAGGACAGGGTCGCTTTTCCGGGGAGCTGTTTTTT
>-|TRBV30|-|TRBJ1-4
CAWSSDPTRELFF
TGTGCCTGGAGTTCCGACCCTACGAGGGAACTGTTTTTT
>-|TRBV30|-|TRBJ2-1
CAWSWDTYEQFF
TGTGCCTGGAGTTGGGACACCTATGAGCAGTTCTTC
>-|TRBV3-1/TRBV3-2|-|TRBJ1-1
CASSRGDTTEAFF
TGTGCCAGCAGCCGGGGGGATACCACTGAAGCTTTCTTT
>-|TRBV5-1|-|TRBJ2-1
CASSFGGGGYDEQFF
TGCGCCAGCAGCTTCGGAGGAGGGGGCTATGACGAGCAGTTCTTC